This T cell receptor beta chain was profiled in a study of CD8+CD57+ T cells in acquired aplastic anemia. Study results and caveats: Diversity in CD8+CD57+ cells from patients fell below that of the total CD4+ and CD8+ cell pools. This difference was described as decreased diversity.

CDR1 SGHRS and CDR2 YFSETQ come from the germline V gene. Trimming left V 4 bases short and J 2 bases short, with 16 bases between. This CDR3 spans 15 amino acids. All sequencing subjects had displayed CD8+CD57+ cell expansion on flow cytometry. A bead step enriched CD8+CD57+ cells and gave a mean 1.6 ug DNA. This clonotype is labeled as large. Its specificity is not known. Genomic DNA templated the TCR beta VDJ and CDR3 profiling. TCRdb fed the reads into MiXCR, producing one record per CDR3 protein. The sample holds about 20,000 distinct CDR3 sequences, 40% seen once. What was sequenced was CD8+CD57+ T cells sorted from PBMCs. Stated subset: bead-enriched CD8+CD57+ effector memory T cells from SAA patients. The rearrangement joins TRBV5-1 to TRBJ2-7, with D perhaps TRBD1 (6 bases). The TCR sequence derives from a human donor with aplastic anemia. CDR3 DNA: TGCGCCAGCAGCCAGGGACACTTGGGCACCTACGAGCAGTACTTC. Translation gives CASSQGHLGTYEQYF.